This passage covers 17 T cell receptor beta chains from one sample sequenced in a study of metastatic and nonmetastatic thyroid tumors. There were no patients who had received any treatment before thyroid surgery. TCRdb re-called the PCR reads with MiXCR. The table has approximately 21,000 clones, roughly a quarter seen once. Sequencing used blood. All receptors derive from a female donor with papillary thyroid cancer or a benign thyroid nodule (not recorded which). Some clones in this sample may be carry-over from other donors' samples.

In this sample, this clone is medium-sized. The rearrangement joins TRBV6-1 to TRBJ1-1, with 10 bases matching TRBD1. The ends lost 3 bases at V and 4 bases at J; junction bases unmatched: 2. Germline V gives CDR1 MNHNS, CDR2 SASEGT. This CDR3 spans 14 amino acids. The DNA of the CDR3 is TGTGCCAGCAGTGAGACAGGGGGCGGCACTGAAGCTTTCTTT. Its translation: CASSETGGGTEAFF.

The chain couples TRBV7-2 to TRBJ2-1, with TRBD2 as a possible D gene (5 bases). V lost 6 bases, J lost 6 bases, and 12 bases lay in between. The CDR3 consists of 13 residues. From germline, CDR1 is SGHTA and CDR2 FQGNSA. DNA of the CDR3: TGTGCCAGCAGTTTACTAGAGTTCAATGAGCAGTTCTTC. Residues: CASSLLEFNEQFF.

The chain recombines TRBV20-1 with TRBJ2-3; D unresolved. The V end was cut by 6 bases, the J end by 0 bases, with 13 bases between. The CDR3 is 14 amino acids. Per germline, CDR1 DFQATT and CDR2 SNEGSKA (reference sequence). This CDR3 is CSAPNAASTDTQYF. The CDR3 region has the DNA TGCAGTGCGCCCAATGCGGCTAGCACAGATACGCAGTATTTT.

This chain joins TRBV11-2 and TRBJ2-2; D not certain. The V gene's germline CDR1 is SGHAT and CDR2 FQNNGV. The CDR3 sequence is 16 residues long. The germline V and J ends were trimmed by 5 bases and 0 bases, with 13 bases remaining between them. CDR3 bases: TGTGCCAGCAGCCCCACCTCAACCTCGAACACCGGGGAGCTGTTTTTT. Its translation: CASSPTSTSNTGELFF.

Sample share makes this clone medium-sized. The CDR3 region is CSARDHGTRVYGYTF. The DNA for the CDR3 is TGCAGTGCTAGAGATCATGGGACCCGGGTCTATGGCTACACCTTC. The genes are TRBV20-1 and TRBJ1-2, with D possibly matching TRBD1 (5 bases). Trimming shortened V by 0 bases and J by 4 bases, and 15 bases separated the two germline ends. This CDR3 is built from 15 residues. Germline V lookup: CDR1 DFQATT, CDR2 SNEGSKA (reference sequence).

The table lists this clone with many counts. The chain has TRBV4-1 and TRBJ1-4; 9 nucleotides agree with TRBD1. V lost 4 bases to trimming and J lost 7 bases; unmatched junction nucleotides: 4. This CDR3 is 14 amino acids long. Germline assignment: CDR1 MGHRA and CDR2 YSYEKL. This CDR3 is CASSPGTGFEKLFF. The CDR3 nucleotides read TGCGCCAGCAGCCCCGGGACAGGGTTTGAAAAACTGTTTTTT.

This clone was counted between two and nine times. The chain combines TRBV19 with TRBJ1-5; D not certain. V lost 3 bases and J 3 bases, leaving 6 bases between the germline ends. Germline V gene data show CDR1 as LNHDA and CDR2 as SQIVND (reference sequence). CDR3 size: 13 residues. CDR3 bases: TGTGCCAGTAGTATCCCAACCAATCAGCCCCAGCATTTT. It yields the protein CASSIPTNQPQHF.

This clone is categorized as medium-sized. The rearrangement links TRBV6-1 to TRBJ1-2, with 11 bases matching TRBD1. Germline CDR1 is MNHNS and CDR2 is SASEGT. This CDR3 spans 13 amino acids. The V gene end was trimmed by 5 bases and the J gene end by 8 bases; junction bases not matched to a gene: 4. This chain's CDR3 is CASSMDRGRGYTF. The CDR3 coding sequence is TGTGCCAGCAGTATGGACAGGGGGCGGGGCTACACCTTC.

The chain couples TRBV6-2 or TRBV6-3 to TRBJ1-2, with 8 positions matching TRBD1. Germline trimming cut 0 bases from V and 6 bases from J; bases unmatched to any gene: 6. The germline CDR1 and CDR2 sequences are MNHEY and SVGEGT. The CDR3 extends over 15 amino acids. As DNA, the CDR3 is TGTGCCAGCAGTTACTCAGCAGGGGGCGGGAATGGCTACACCTTC. Translating gives CASSYSAGGGNGYTF.

This clone was detected a few times. The chain has TRBV6-6 and TRBJ1-3, with D uncertain. V was trimmed by 2 bases and J by 4 bases, leaving 6 bases between them. Germline assignment: CDR1 MNHNY and CDR2 SVGAGI (reference sequence). This CDR3 is 13 amino acids long. For the CDR3, the DNA is TGTGCCAGCAGTTACGGGGAAGGAAACACCATATATTTT. Its translation is CASSYGEGNTIYF.

Many counts were recorded for this clone. This sequence may be a read error, since a much larger clone differs from it by one base. The same CDR3 arises from other DNA sequences in this sample as well. V gene TRBV20-1 combines with J gene TRBJ2-5; D is possibly TRBD1 or TRBD2 (7 bases each). The ends were cut back, 7 bases at V and 2 bases at J, with 17 bases in the middle. This CDR3 contains 14 residues. Per the germline V gene, CDR1 is DFQATT and CDR2 is SNEGSKA (reference sequence). The CDR3 coding sequence is TGCAGTGGGAAGACAGGGAGGGGGCAAGAGACCCAGTACTTC. This sequence encodes CSGKTGRGQETQYF.

The table lists this clone with a few counts. A junction end diverges from the germline sequence, so it may reflect a read error. The chain employs TRBV15 and TRBJ1-2; maybe TRBD1 (5 bases). CDR3 size: 17 residues. Germline V CDR1 and CDR2: LNHNV, YYDKDF (reference sequence). The CDR3 nucleotides are TGTGCCACCAGCATACTGGACACCCTCTCCCGGGGCTATGTCTACACCTTC. This translates into CATSILDTLSRGYVYTF.

With respect to this clone: A junction end diverges from the germline sequence, so it may reflect a read error. The chain has TRBV15 and TRBJ1-1; no definite D call. CDR3 length: 12 residues. From germline, CDR1 is LNHNV and CDR2 YYDKDF (reference sequence). The CDR3 DNA sequence: TGTGCCACCAGCAGAGATCAATCGCCGAGCCTCTTT. Translating it yields CATSRDQSPSLF.

A few counts support this clone. The V and J genes are TRBV6-1 and TRBJ2-5; maybe TRBD2 (6 bases). V dropped 6 bases and J dropped 1 base, with 15 bases sitting between them. There are 15 residues in the CDR3. Germline values: CDR1 MNHNS, CDR2 SASEGT. The CDR3 region has the DNA TGTGCCAGCAGCCGGTGGCGGGGATCCCAAGAGACCCAGTACTTC. This sequence encodes CASSRWRGSQETQYF.

This clone qualifies as medium-sized. This chain uses TRBV12-3 or TRBV12-4 with TRBJ1-2; D gene uncertain. The CDR3 loop spans 13 amino acids. V lost 6 bases, J lost 0 bases, and 8 bases lay in between. CDR3 protein: CASSPAANYGYTF. CDR3 nucleotide sequence: TGTGCCAGCAGCCCCGCCGCTAACTATGGCTACACCTTC.

The J gene is TRBJ1-4, the V gene TRBV20-1; 9 positions agree with TRBD1. Germline CDR1 is DFQATT and CDR2 is SNEGSKA (reference sequence). With 5 bases clipped from V and 5 bases from J, the junction kept 12 bases outside the gene matches. The CDR3 runs to 16 residues. CDR3 amino acids: CSASPLCTGGNEKLFF. CDR3 DNA sequence: TGCAGTGCTTCCCCTCTTTGTACAGGGGGCAATGAAAAACTGTTTTTT.

This clone was observed a handful of times. The chain couples TRBV20-1 to TRBJ2-5; TRBD2 might be the D (6 bases). V was shortened by 3 bases and J by 5 bases, with 25 bases between the two germline ends. The CDR3 sequence is 17 residues long. Germline CDR1 and CDR2: DFQATT and SNEGSKA (reference sequence). CDR3 nucleotide sequence: TGCAGTGCTAGGATGCTGGTCGGGACTCTCGTGAGGGAGACCCAGTACTTC. Amino acids: CSARMLVGTLVRETQYF.